Sequencing of this T cell receptor (beta chain) was carried out in a study of post-analysis software for immune sequencing data. Notes on this clonotype: Its antigen is unidentified.

Findings of the study overall: When patients were compared with controls, about 5 TRBV segments were more frequent, TRBV5-6, TRBV5-1 and TRBV20-1 among them.

TCR beta libraries were prepared from cDNA with unique molecular identifiers. TCRdb re-derived calls from the PCR reads in MiXCR, one entry per CDR3 protein. The sample gives 600,000 to 700,000 distinct CDR3 sequences, roughly three fifths of which show up once; approximately 11% is in the top ten. There are 15 residues in the CDR3. V dropped 4 bases and J dropped 6; count of bases not matched to a gene: 7. Germline-derived CDR1 and CDR2 are SGHNT and YENEEA. The receptor was isolated from a girl aged 2-9 years with multiple sclerosis. This chain uses TRBV11-3 with TRBJ2-1, with 9 bases aligning to TRBD1. Sequenced: blood. The CDR3 DNA sequence: TGTGCCAGCAGCTCTAGGGGACAGGGACTCAATGAGCAGTTCTTC. It codes for CASSSRGQGLNEQFF. The full variable domain, completed using reference TRBV11-3 and TRBJ2-1, is EAGVVQSPRYKIIEKKQPVAFWCNPISGHNTLYWYLQNLGQGPELLIRYENEEAVDDSQLPKDRFSAERLKGVDSTLKIQPAELGDSAVYLCASSSRGQGLNEQFFGPGTRLTVL.